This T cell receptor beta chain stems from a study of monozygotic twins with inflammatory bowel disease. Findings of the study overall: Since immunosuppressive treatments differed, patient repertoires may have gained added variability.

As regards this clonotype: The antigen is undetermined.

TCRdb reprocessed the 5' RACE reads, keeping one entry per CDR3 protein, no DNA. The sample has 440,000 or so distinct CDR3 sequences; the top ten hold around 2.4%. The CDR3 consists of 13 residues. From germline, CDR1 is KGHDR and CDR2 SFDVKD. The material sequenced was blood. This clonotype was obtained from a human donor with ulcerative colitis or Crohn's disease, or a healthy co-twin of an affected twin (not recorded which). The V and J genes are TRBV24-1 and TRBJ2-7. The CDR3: CATGTATTYEQYF.